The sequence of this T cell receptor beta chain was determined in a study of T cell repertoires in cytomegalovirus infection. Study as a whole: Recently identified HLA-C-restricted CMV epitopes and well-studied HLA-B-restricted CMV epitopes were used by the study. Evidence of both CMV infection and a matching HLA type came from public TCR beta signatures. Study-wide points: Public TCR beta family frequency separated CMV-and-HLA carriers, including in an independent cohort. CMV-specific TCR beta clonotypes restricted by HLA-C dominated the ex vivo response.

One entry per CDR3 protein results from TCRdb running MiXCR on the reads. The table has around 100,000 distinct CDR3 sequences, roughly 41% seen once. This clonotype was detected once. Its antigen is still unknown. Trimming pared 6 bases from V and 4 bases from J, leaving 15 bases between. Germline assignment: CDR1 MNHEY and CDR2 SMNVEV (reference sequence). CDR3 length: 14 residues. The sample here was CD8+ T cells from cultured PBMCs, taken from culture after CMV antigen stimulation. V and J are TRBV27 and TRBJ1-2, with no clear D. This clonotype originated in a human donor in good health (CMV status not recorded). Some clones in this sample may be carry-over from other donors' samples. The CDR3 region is CASSLDGLGYGYTF. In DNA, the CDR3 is TGTGCCAGCAGCCTTGATGGCTTAGGCTATGGCTACACCTTC.